The next 14 T cell receptor beta chains were all read from a single sample in a study of shared clonotypes between healthy human individuals. Profiled with immunoSEQ multiplex PCR; TCRdb holds only in-frame clones, not every one. The sample carries almost 750,000 clones, just under 75% recorded once. Sequenced sample: memory CD4+ T cells sorted from blood. The subset: CD45RA-negative fraction. These receptors all stem from a woman aged 25 to 39 in good health.

This clone was recorded once. The chain employs TRBV6-5 and TRBJ1-2; 8 bases agree with TRBD1. The CDR3 has 13 residues. V gave up 6 bases and J gave up 7 bases; unmatched junction bases: 7. Germline-derived CDR1 and CDR2 are MNHEY and SVGAGI. For the CDR3, the DNA is TGTGCCAGCAGGCTGGGACAGGAGGGTGGCTACACCTTC. It translates to CASRLGQEGGYTF.

J is TRBJ1-5 and V is TRBV19; D unresolved. This CDR3 spans 14 amino acids. Germline V gene data show CDR1 as LNHDA and CDR2 as SQIVND (reference sequence). The V end was cut by 3 bases, the J end by 6 bases, with 12 bases between. CDR3 sequence reads: CASSIKVEGQPQHF. CDR3 nucleotides: TGTGCCAGTAGTATCAAGGTCGAGGGTCAGCCCCAGCATTTT.

This clone showed up just once. The gene calls are TRBV18 and TRBJ2-3; D may be TRBD1 (5 bases). The CDR3 covers 14 residues. Trimming left V 6 bases short and J 6 bases short, with 16 bases between. Germline V gene lookup returns CDR1 KGHSH and CDR2 LQKENI. CDR3: CASSRLGVFDTQYF. The CDR3 DNA is TGTGCCAGCTCCCGCCTAGGGGTGTTCGATACGCAGTATTTT.

The chain employs TRBV5-6 and TRBJ2-3; 8 bases are shared with TRBD2. Germline V lookup: CDR1 SGHDT, CDR2 YYEEEE. V shed 1 base, J shed 6 bases, and the junction held 7 bases outside the gene matches. The CDR3 spans 15 residues. CDR3 in DNA: TGTGCCAGCAGCTTGCGCGGGAGGCTCGGGGATACGCAGTATTTT. Encoded protein: CASSLRGRLGDTQYF.

This clone has a handful of counts. The rearrangement uses TRBV28 and TRBJ2-1; 7 nucleotides align to TRBD2. Germline values: CDR1 MDHEN, CDR2 SYDVKM. The CDR3 is made up of 15 amino acids. V trimming: 5 bases; J trimming: 7 bases; junction bases outside the gene matches: 11. The CDR3 is CASSAGGGSENEQFF. CDR3 nucleotides: TGTGCCAGCAGTGCTGGAGGCGGGAGTGAGAATGAGCAGTTCTTC. Using reference TRBV28 and TRBJ2-1 for the parts outside the CDR3, the full variable domain is DVKVTQSSRYLVKRTGEKVFLECVQDMDHENMFWYRQDPGLGLRLIYFSYDVKMKEKGDIPEGYSVSREKKERFSLILESASTNQTSMYLCASSAGGGSENEQFFGPGTRLTVL.

The V call is TRBV28, the J call TRBJ2-7; D may be TRBD1 or TRBD2 (6 bases each). The CDR3 is 12 amino acids. Per the germline V gene, CDR1 is MDHEN and CDR2 is SYDVKM. Between the trimmed V and J ends, which lost 6 bases and 6 bases, there was a span of 12 bases. CDR3 sequence: CASRLQGGEQYF. In nucleotides, the CDR3 is TGTGCCAGCAGGTTACAGGGAGGCGAGCAGTACTTC.

This clone was picked up a small number of times. This chain uses TRBV2 with TRBJ2-7; a weak D match, TRBD1 (5 bases). CDR1 is SNHLY and CDR2 is FYNNEI in the germline V gene. The CDR3 is 13 residues long. Trimming took 6 bases from V and 3 from J, leaving 12 bases between them. CDR3 nucleotides: TGTGCCAGCAGCTTAGGGGTGGGCTACGAGCAGTACTTC. Translation gives CASSLGVGYEQYF.

The chain has TRBV27 and TRBJ2-1; D possibly corresponds to TRBD2 (5 bases). Germline CDR1 MNHEY, CDR2 SMNVEV (reference sequence). V lost 6 bases and J lost 10, with 19 bases in between. The CDR3 extends over 14 amino acids. The CDR3 region is CASSRTRFEYEQFF. CDR3 DNA sequence: TGTGCCAGCAGCCGAACTAGGTTTGAGTACGAGCAGTTCTTC.

This chain links TRBV29-1 with TRBJ1-4; D remains ambiguous. The CDR3 length is 17 residues. Germline V gene data show CDR1 as SQVTM and CDR2 as ANQGSEA. Trimming removed 5 bases at V and 3 bases at J, with 22 bases between. The CDR3 reads CSVLSLGEGASNEKLFF. The CDR3 nucleotides are TGCAGCGTTCTTTCTTTGGGTGAGGGAGCCTCTAATGAAAAACTGTTTTTT.

This clone has a count of ten or more. The chain joins TRBV7-9 to TRBJ1-1; 8 bases line up with TRBD1. This CDR3 has 15 residues. Trimming cost V 5 bases and J 1 base; bases outside gene matches: 6. Per the germline V gene, CDR1 is SEHNR and CDR2 is FQNEAQ (reference sequence). The CDR3 loop reads CASSPGQGWNTEAFF. Here the CDR3 DNA reads TGTGCCAGCAGCCCAGGACAGGGATGGAACACTGAAGCTTTCTTT.

The V call is TRBV7-3, the J call TRBJ2-3; 8 bases agree with TRBD1. V shed 8 bases, J shed 6 bases, and the junction held 4 bases outside the gene matches. Germline lookup yields CDR1 SGHTA and CDR2 FQGTGA. CDR3 length equals 12 residues. The CDR3 region has the DNA TGTGCCAGCGGACAGGGACGGGATACGCAGTATTTT. It encodes CASGQGRDTQYF.

The gene calls are TRBV27 and TRBJ2-4, with D tentatively TRBD1 or TRBD2 (5 bases each). The CDR3 contains 15 residues. The V gene lost 0 bases and the J gene lost 1 base, with 7 bases spanning the gap. Germline V gene data show CDR1 as MNHEY and CDR2 as SMNVEV (reference sequence). CDR3 loop: CASSLSWGAKNIQYF. CDR3 nucleotides: TGTGCCAGCAGTTTATCTTGGGGGGCCAAAAACATTCAGTACTTC.

The genes are TRBV6-1 and TRBJ2-7; 8 bases are a match to TRBD2. Per germline, CDR1 MNHNS and CDR2 SASEGT. V lost 6 bases, J lost 2 bases, and 6 bases stayed unmatched. CDR3 length: 14 residues. This CDR3 reads CASSLPGGPYEQYF. The CDR3 DNA reads as TGTGCCAGCAGCCTACCGGGAGGGCCCTACGAGCAGTACTTC.

This chain connects TRBV5-1 to TRBJ1-5, with D perhaps matching TRBD1 (6 bases). Germline V CDR1 and CDR2: SGHRS, YFSETQ. Trimming pared 4 bases from V and 4 bases from J, leaving 9 bases between. The CDR3 is 13 residues long. DNA of the CDR3: TGCGCCAGCAGCCCAGACAGGAATCAGCCCCAGCATTTT. Translated, it gives CASSPDRNQPQHF.